This T cell receptor beta chain derives from a study of cytomegalovirus exposure and HLA in healthy donors. Study results and caveats: Both high specificity and high sensitivity reportedly marked the classifier's diagnosis of cytomegalovirus status. A list of 150 to 200 TCR beta chains associated with cytomegalovirus was given.

About this clone: Antigen: not known.

From germline, CDR1 is MNHNS and CDR2 SASEGT. V gave up 6 bases and J gave up 2 bases; unmatched junction bases: 12. This CDR3 contains 16 residues. The PCR ran on 60 Vbeta and 13 Jbeta primers. Sequencing was performed with immunoSEQ multiplex PCR; in TCRdb, only in-frame clones are kept and a portion is missing. The table lists some 150,000 clones, about three quarters of them singletons. Sequencing was done on a sample of PBMCs. The chain joins TRBV6-1 to TRBJ2-5; 7 positions match TRBD1. This sequence was found in a female donor in good health and CMV-seropositive. This CDR3 is CASSEMRGTAQETQYF. In DNA form, the CDR3 reads TGTGCCAGCAGCGAAATGAGAGGGACAGCACAAGAGACCCAGTACTTC.